Listed here are 12 T cell receptor beta chains from one sample, sequenced in a study of shared clonotypes between healthy human individuals. The repertoire was sequenced with immunoSEQ multiplex PCR; TCRdb's copy has only in-frame clones and lacks some. The sample holds around 1.1 million clones; 70% to 80% are singletons and the top ten take 0.89%. Sequencing was done on a sample of memory CD4+ T cells from PBMCs. Subset given: CD45RA-negative fraction. The origin of the receptors is a man younger than 35 in good health. Some clones in this sample may be carry-over from other donors' samples.

This clone was recorded only once. The chain's CDR3 is CAISETQLAGASTDEQFF. The CDR3 region has the DNA TGTGCCATCAGTGAGACCCAACTAGCGGGAGCCTCTACAGACGAGCAGTTCTTC. The chain links TRBV10-3 to TRBJ2-1; 11 bases line up with TRBD2. Germline V gene sequence: CDR1 ENHRY, CDR2 SYGVKD. The CDR3 contains 18 residues. Trimming removed 2 bases from V and 10 bases from J; junction bases left unmatched: 16.

The rearrangement links TRBV6-1 to TRBJ2-1; D assignment may be TRBD1 or TRBD2 (5 bases each). Trimming pared 8 bases from V and 7 bases from J, leaving 15 bases between. The germline CDR1 and CDR2 sequences are MNHNS and SASEGT. CDR3 length equals 13 residues. The CDR3 loop reads CASGGRVKNEQFF. CDR3 bases: TGTGCCAGCGGAGGCAGGGTCAAGAATGAGCAGTTCTTC.

The chain is built from TRBV7-2 and TRBJ1-2; maybe TRBD1 (5 bases). The germline gives CDR1 SGHTA, CDR2 FQGNSA. The CDR3 loop spans 12 amino acids. V lost 1 base, J lost 8 bases, and 8 bases lay in between. The DNA for the CDR3 is TGTGCCAGCAGCTTAGATGGGGCCGGCTACACCTTC. This codes for CASSLDGAGYTF.

The rearrangement links TRBV5-5 to TRBJ1-2; no firm D call. The CDR3 is 13 amino acids. Germline V CDR1 and CDR2: SGHKS, YYEKEE (reference sequence). The V end lost 0 bases, the J end lost 3 bases, and 6 bases lay between the germline ends. The CDR3 bases are TGTGCCAGCAGCTTGGCTGTGGACTATGGCTACACCTTC. Translating gives CASSLAVDYGYTF.

The V and J genes are TRBV18 and TRBJ2-2; a possible D gene is TRBD1 (6 bases). Germline assignment: CDR1 KGHSH and CDR2 LQKENI. There are 16 residues in the CDR3. V was clipped by 3 bases and J by 5 bases, with 16 bases between them. The CDR3 DNA is TGTGCCAGCTCACCGATTCCGGGACACCAGACCGGGGAGCTGTTTTTT. Its protein product is CASSPIPGHQTGELFF.

The chain couples TRBV6-6 to TRBJ1-1; TRBD1 matches at 12 bases. CDR1 is MNHNY and CDR2 is SVGAGI in the germline V gene (reference sequence). The V and J ends lost 8 bases and 2 bases, in that order; junction bases with no gene match: 6. The CDR3 is made up of 15 amino acids. DNA of the CDR3: TGTGCCAGCCGGGGACAGGGGGCTGGAAACACTGAAGCTTTCTTT. This gives the protein CASRGQGAGNTEAFF.

The V and J genes are TRBV5-1 and TRBJ1-3; D unresolved. Germline CDR1 reads SGHRS; CDR2 reads YFSETQ. V dropped 1 base and J dropped 4 bases, with 12 bases sitting between them. CDR3 length: 15 residues. The CDR3 region is CASSLLGSHGNTIYF. Written as DNA, the CDR3 is TGCGCCAGCAGCTTGTTAGGGTCCCACGGAAACACCATATATTTT.

This clone was seen only a few times. The rearrangement links TRBV6-1 to TRBJ2-7; D is undetermined. The CDR3 is 15 residues long. The germline CDR1 and CDR2 sequences are MNHNS and SASEGT. V was pared by 2 bases and J by 0 bases, with 11 bases between. The CDR3 region is CASSEFPSNSYEQYF. The CDR3 DNA reads as TGTGCCAGCAGTGAATTCCCGTCCAACTCCTACGAGCAGTACTTC.

In this sample, this clone turned up a few times. J is TRBJ1-1 and V is TRBV19, with TRBD1 matching 8 bases. Losses at the gene ends were 8 bases for V and 5 bases for J; bases not matched to a gene: 7. CDR3 size: 13 residues. CDR1 and CDR2 (germline): LNHDA, SQIVND (reference sequence). Written as DNA, the CDR3 is TGTGCCAGTGCTCAGGGGGCATGGACTGAAGCTTTCTTT. Translation gives CASAQGAWTEAFF.

This clone was counted a few times. This sequence joins TRBV19 and TRBJ1-5; 9 nucleotides align to TRBD1. The J segment lost 1 base and the V segment lost 1 base, leaving 8 bases of the junction unmatched. The length of the CDR3 is 18 residues. Germline V lookup: CDR1 LNHDA, CDR2 SQIVND (reference sequence). The CDR3 sequence: CASSIGAGQGLSNQPQHF. CDR3 bases: TGTGCCAGTAGTATAGGGGCGGGACAGGGTCTGAGCAATCAGCCCCAGCATTTT.

The V call is TRBV9, the J call TRBJ1-2, with 8 bases lining up with TRBD1. The trim removed 3 bases at V and 6 bases at J, leaving 10 bases unmatched. CDR1 is SGDLS and CDR2 is YYNGEE in the germline V gene. The CDR3 totals 15 residues. This chain's CDR3 is CASSARQGFVDGYTF. The CDR3, as DNA: TGTGCCAGCAGCGCGAGACAGGGGTTCGTGGATGGCTACACCTTC. Full variable domain (rest looked up from reference TRBV9 and TRBJ1-2): DSGVTQTPKHLITATGQRVTLRCSPRSGDLSVYWYQQSLDQGLQFLIQYYNGEERAKGNILERFSAQQFPDLHSELNLSSLELGDSALYFCASSARQGFVDGYTFGSGTRLTVV.

V usage is TRBV9 and J usage is TRBJ2-3; no reliable D call. Between the trimmed V and J ends, which lost 3 bases and 9 bases, there was a span of 20 bases. Germline CDR1 and CDR2: SGDLS and YYNGEE. The CDR3 has 15 amino acids. CDR3 nucleotides: TGTGCCAGCAGCGCGGACGAGCGCCAGATTAGGACGCAGTATTTT. This codes for CASSADERQIRTQYF.